This TCR beta chain derives from a study of PD-1 blockade in classical Hodgkin lymphoma. General study results and limits: CD4+ but not CD8+ TCR diversity rose significantly by C4D1.

Each of the patients experienced relapse following autologous stem cell transplantation, and their brentuximab vedotin exposure differed. The CD4+ T cells used were purified from thawed PBMCs through magnetic negative selection. This clone was detected once. Antigen specificity is unknown. The table came from immunoSEQ multiplex PCR; TCRdb's copy has only in-frame clones and leaves some out. The table lists about 12,000 clones, around 80% of them singletons, with roughly 1.6% in the top ten. The V segment lost 4 bases and the J segment 3 bases; nucleotides outside the gene matches: 9. This CDR3 contains 15 residues. Germline V lookup: CDR1 LNHDA, CDR2 SQIVND (reference sequence).

This sample comprised CD4+ T cells from blood, obtained at baseline. The origin of this receptor is a human donor with classical Hodgkin lymphoma. V gene TRBV19 combines with J gene TRBJ2-7; 7 bases agree with TRBD1. DNA of the CDR3: TGTGCCAGTAGTAGAAACACAGGGGCTAACTACGAGCAGTACTTC. This sequence encodes CASSRNTGANYEQYF.